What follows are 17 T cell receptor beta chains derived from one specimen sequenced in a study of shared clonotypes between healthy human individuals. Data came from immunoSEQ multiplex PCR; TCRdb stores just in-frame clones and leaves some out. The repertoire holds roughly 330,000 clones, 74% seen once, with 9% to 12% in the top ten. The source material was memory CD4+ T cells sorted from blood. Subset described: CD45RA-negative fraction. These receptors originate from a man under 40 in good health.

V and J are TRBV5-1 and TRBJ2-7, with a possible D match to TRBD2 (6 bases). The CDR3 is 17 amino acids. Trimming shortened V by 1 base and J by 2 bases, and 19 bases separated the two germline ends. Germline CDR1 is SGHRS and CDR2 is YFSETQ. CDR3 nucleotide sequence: TGCGCCAGCAGCTTGTTTGGTTTTACAGGAGGGACCTACGAGCAGTACTTC. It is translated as CASSLFGFTGGTYEQYF.

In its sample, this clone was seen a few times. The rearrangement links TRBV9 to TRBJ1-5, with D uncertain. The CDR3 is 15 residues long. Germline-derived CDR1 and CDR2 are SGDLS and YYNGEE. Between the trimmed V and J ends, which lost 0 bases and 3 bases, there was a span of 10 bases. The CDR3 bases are TGTGCCAGCAGCGTAGCCCCGGGCACCAATCAGCCCCAGCATTTT. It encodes CASSVAPGTNQPQHF.

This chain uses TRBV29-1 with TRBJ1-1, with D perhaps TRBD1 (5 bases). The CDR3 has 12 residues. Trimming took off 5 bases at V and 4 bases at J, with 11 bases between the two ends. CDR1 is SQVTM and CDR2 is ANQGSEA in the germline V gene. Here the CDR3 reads CSVIGGVTEAFF. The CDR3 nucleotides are TGCAGCGTTATAGGAGGGGTCACTGAAGCTTTCTTT.

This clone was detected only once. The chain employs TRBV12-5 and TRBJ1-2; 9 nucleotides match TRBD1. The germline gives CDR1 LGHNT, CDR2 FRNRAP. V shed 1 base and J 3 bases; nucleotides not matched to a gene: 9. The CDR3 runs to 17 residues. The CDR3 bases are TGTGCTAGTGGTTTGGCCCAGAGGACAGGGGAGTACTATGGCTACACCTTC. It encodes CASGLAQRTGEYYGYTF.

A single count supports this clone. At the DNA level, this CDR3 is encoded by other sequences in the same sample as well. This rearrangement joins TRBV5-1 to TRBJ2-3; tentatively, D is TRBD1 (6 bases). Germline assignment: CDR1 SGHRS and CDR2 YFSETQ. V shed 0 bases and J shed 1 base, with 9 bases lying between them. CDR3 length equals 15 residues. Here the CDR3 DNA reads TGCGCCAGCAGCTTGGTGGGGGCTGGCACAGATACGCAGTATTTT. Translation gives CASSLVGAGTDTQYF.

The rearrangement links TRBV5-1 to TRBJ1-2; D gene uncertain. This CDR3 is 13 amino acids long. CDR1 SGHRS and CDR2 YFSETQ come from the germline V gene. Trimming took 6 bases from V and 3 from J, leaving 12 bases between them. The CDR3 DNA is TGCGCCAGCAAAGGGAATTTGGACTATGGCTACACCTTC. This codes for CASKGNLDYGYTF.

Here the CDR3 DNA reads TGTGCCAGAAGCTCTTGCCGGCGTACCGGGGAGCTGTTTTTT. Translated: CARSSCRRTGELFF. V usage is TRBV5-3 and J usage is TRBJ2-2; unclear D gene. TRBV5-3 falls under the ORF class, with uncertain function. This CDR3 spans 14 amino acids. Trimming removed 3 bases at V and 5 bases at J, with 11 bases between.

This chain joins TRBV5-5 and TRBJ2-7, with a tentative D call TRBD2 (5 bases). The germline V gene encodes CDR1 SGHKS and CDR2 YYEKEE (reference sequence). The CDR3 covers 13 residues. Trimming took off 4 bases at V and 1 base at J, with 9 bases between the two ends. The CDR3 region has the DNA TGTGCCAGCAGCCTTACTAGTTCCTACGAGCAGTACTTC. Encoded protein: CASSLTSSYEQYF.

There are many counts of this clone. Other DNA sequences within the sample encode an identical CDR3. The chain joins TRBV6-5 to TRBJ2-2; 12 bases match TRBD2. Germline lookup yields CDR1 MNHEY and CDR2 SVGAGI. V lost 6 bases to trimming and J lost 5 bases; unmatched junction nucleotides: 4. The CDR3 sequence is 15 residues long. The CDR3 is CASSPGLAGTGELFF. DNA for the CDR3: TGTGCCAGCAGCCCAGGACTAGCGGGGACCGGGGAGCTGTTTTTT.

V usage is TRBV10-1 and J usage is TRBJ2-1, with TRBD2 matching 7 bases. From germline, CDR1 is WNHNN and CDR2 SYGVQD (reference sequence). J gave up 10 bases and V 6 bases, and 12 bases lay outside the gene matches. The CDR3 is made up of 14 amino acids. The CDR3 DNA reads TGCGCCAGCAGCCTAGGACTAGTGGATAGCGAGCAGTTCTTC. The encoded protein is CASSLGLVDSEQFF.

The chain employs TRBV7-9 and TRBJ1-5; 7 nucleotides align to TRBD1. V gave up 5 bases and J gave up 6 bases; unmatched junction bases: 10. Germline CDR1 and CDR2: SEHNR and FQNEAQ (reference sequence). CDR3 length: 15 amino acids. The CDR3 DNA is TGTGCCAGCAGCCGGGACAGTTTAGTTAGTCAGCCCCAGCATTTT. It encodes CASSRDSLVSQPQHF.

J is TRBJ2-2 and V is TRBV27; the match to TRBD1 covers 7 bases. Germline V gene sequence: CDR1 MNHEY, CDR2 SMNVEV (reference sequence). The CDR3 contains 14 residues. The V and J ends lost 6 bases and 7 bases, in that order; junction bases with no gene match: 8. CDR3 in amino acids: CASSPDRISGELFF. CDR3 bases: TGTGCCAGCAGCCCGGACAGGATTAGCGGGGAGCTGTTTTTT.

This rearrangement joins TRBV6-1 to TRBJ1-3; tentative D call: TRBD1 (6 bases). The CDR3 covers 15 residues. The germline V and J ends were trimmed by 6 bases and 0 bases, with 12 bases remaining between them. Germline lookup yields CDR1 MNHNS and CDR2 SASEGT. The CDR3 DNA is TGTGCCAGCAGCCTGGACAGCAACTCTGGAAACACCATATATTTT. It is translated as CASSLDSNSGNTIYF.

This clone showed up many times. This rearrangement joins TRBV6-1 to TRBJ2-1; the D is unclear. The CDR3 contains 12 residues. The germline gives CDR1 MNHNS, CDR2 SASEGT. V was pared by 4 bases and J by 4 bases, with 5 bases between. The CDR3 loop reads CASSVLYNEQFF. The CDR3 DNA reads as TGTGCCAGCAGTGTCCTTTACAATGAGCAGTTCTTC.

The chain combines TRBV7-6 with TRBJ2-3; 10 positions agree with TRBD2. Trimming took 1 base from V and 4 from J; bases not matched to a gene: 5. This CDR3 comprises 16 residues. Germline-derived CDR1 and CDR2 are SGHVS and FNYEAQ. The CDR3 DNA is TGTGCCAGCAGCTTAGTCCCTAGCGGGAGTGCAGATACGCAGTATTTT. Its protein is CASSLVPSGSADTQYF.

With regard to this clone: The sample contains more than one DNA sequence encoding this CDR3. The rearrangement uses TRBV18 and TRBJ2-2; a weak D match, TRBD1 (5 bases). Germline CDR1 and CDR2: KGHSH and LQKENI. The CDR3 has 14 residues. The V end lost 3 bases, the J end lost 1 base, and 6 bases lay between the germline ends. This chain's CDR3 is CASSPTVNTGELFF. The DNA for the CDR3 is TGTGCCAGCTCACCGACAGTGAACACCGGGGAGCTGTTTTTT.

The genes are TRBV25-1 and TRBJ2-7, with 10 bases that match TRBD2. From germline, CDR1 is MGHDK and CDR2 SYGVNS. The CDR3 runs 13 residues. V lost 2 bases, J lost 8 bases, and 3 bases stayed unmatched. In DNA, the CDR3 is TGTGCCAGCAGTGAAGGACTAGCGGTGAAGCAGTACTTC. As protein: CASSEGLAVKQYF.